The text below deals with one TCR beta chain. The antigen remains undetermined. Time point in this sample: newly diagnosed, previously untreated cHL patient sample. With magnetic negative selection, CD4+ T cells were purified from PBMCs that had been thawed. PBMCs representing newly diagnosed, untreated classical Hodgkin lymphoma functioned as the comparison. The source of the sample is a study of PD-1 blockade in classical Hodgkin lymphoma. Regarding the study as a whole: Reports described newly diagnosed patients as having lower baseline TCR diversity than healthy donors.

The ends lost 6 bases at V and 6 bases at J; junction bases unmatched: 12. The CDR3 is 15 residues long. Germline CDR1 is MDHEN and CDR2 is SYDVKM. TCRdb's copy holds only in-frame clones and misses some; the assay was immunoSEQ multiplex PCR. The sample includes approximately 27,000 clones, 89% of them seen just once. Sequencing was done on a sample of CD4+ T cells from blood. The gene calls are TRBV28 and TRBJ1-1, with TRBD1 matching 8 bases. The receptor was isolated from a human donor with classical Hodgkin lymphoma. In nucleotides, the CDR3 is TGTGCCAGCAGCCCGGGGACAGGACTTAGCGCTGAAGCTTTCTTT. It yields the protein CASSPGTGLSAEAFF.